Below are 23 T cell receptor beta chains sequenced from a single sample in a study of blood T cell repertoires in COVID-19. Some clones are missing from TCRdb's copy, which holds only in-frame ones; the method was immunoSEQ multiplex PCR. Seen here are about 130,000 clones, roughly 83% observed once, and the top ten hold over 9%. Sequencing used PBMCs or T cells enriched from blood (not recorded which). The receptors come from a man aged 50-60 years who had recovered from COVID-19.

This sequence joins TRBV7-3 and TRBJ2-2; possibly TRBD2 for D (5 bases). CDR3 length: 15 amino acids. CDR1 is SGHTA and CDR2 is FQGTGA in the germline V gene. V dropped 0 bases and J dropped 3 bases, with 8 bases sitting between them. The CDR3 sequence is CASSLTGDHTGELFF. The CDR3 DNA reads as TGTGCCAGCAGCTTAACCGGGGATCACACCGGGGAGCTGTTTTTT.

The DNA for the CDR3 is TGCGCCAGCAGCAGTACGGACACCCAGGCCTATGGCTACACCTTC. Translation gives CASSSTDTQAYGYTF. The chain joins TRBV5-1 to TRBJ1-2, with a weak D call TRBD1 (5 bases). The ends were cut back, 4 bases at V and 4 bases at J, with 17 bases in the middle. CDR1 and CDR2 (germline): SGHRS, YFSETQ. This CDR3 spans 15 amino acids. Variable domain in full (rest from reference TRBV5-1 and TRBJ1-2): KAGVTQTPRYLIKTRGQQVTLSCSPISGHRSVSWYQQTPGQGLQFLFEYFSETQRNKGNFPGRFSGRQFSNSRSEMNVSTLELGDSALYLCASSSTDTQAYGYTFGSGTRLTVV.

This clone was counted a single time. The rearrangement uses TRBV20-1 and TRBJ2-7; 11 bases agree with TRBD1. The CDR3 is 14 residues long. Germline V lookup: CDR1 DFQATT, CDR2 SNEGSKA (reference sequence). V was clipped by 3 bases and J by 5 bases; unmatched bases: 6. The CDR3 bases are TGCAGTGCTAGTCGGACAGGGGGCGTCAACGAGCAGTACTTC. This sequence encodes CSASRTGGVNEQYF.

The gene calls are TRBV4-3 and TRBJ2-7, with D possibly TRBD2 on 5 matching bases. The CDR3 runs 15 residues. V was shortened by 0 bases and J by 0 bases, with 9 bases between the two germline ends. Looked up from germline, CDR1 is LGHNA and CDR2 is YSLEER. CDR3 region: CASSQDTRSSYEQYF. CDR3 in DNA: TGCGCCAGCAGCCAAGATACTAGAAGCTCCTACGAGCAGTACTTC.

The rearrangement links TRBV19 to TRBJ1-2; TRBD1 matches at 9 bases. Trimming cost V 6 bases and J 4 bases; bases outside gene matches: 3. The CDR3 covers 13 residues. From germline, CDR1 is LNHDA and CDR2 SQIVND (reference sequence). The CDR3 nucleotides are TGTGCCAGTAGGGGACAGGGAGTCTATGGCTACACCTTC. Its translation is CASRGQGVYGYTF.

The J gene is TRBJ1-5, the V gene TRBV7-2; 7 nucleotides agree with TRBD1. CDR1 SGHTA and CDR2 FQGNSA come from the germline V gene. The CDR3 covers 15 residues. The V segment lost 4 bases and the J segment 3 bases; nucleotides outside the gene matches: 6. CDR3 in amino acids: CASSSRGTYNQPQHF. The CDR3 DNA reads TGTGCCAGCAGCTCCAGGGGGACTTACAATCAGCCCCAGCATTTT.

In its sample, this clone was seen a few times. V gene TRBV7-3 combines with J gene TRBJ2-1; TRBD2 is a possible D gene (5 bases). Looked up from germline, CDR1 is SGHTA and CDR2 is FQGTGA. CDR3 length equals 13 residues. Trimming left V 5 bases short and J 2 bases short, with 7 bases between. The CDR3 region has the DNA TGTGCCAGCAGCCCCGGGACCTACAATGAGCAGTTCTTC. It encodes CASSPGTYNEQFF.

V and J are TRBV24-1 and TRBJ2-2, with TRBD2 as a possible D gene (7 bases). V lost 3 bases and J 4 bases, leaving 11 bases between the germline ends. The CDR3 covers 15 residues. Germline values: CDR1 KGHDR, CDR2 SFDVKD. The CDR3 reads CATSDGGASTGELFF. The CDR3 DNA reads as TGTGCCACCAGTGATGGGGGGGCGAGCACCGGGGAGCTGTTTTTT.

The chain combines TRBV7-9 with TRBJ2-3; TRBD1 matches 8 bases. The CDR3 is 15 residues long. Germline V gives CDR1 SEHNR, CDR2 FQNEAQ (reference sequence). The V segment lost 5 bases and the J segment 3 bases; nucleotides outside the gene matches: 7. CDR3: CASSPTRDRTDTQYF. DNA for the CDR3: TGTGCCAGCAGCCCGACCCGGGACAGGACAGATACGCAGTATTTT.

This chain uses TRBV30 with TRBJ2-1; 7 bases match TRBD2. V gave up 3 bases and J gave up 0 bases; unmatched junction bases: 2. The CDR3 loop spans 14 amino acids. Germline CDR1 GTSNPN, CDR2 SVGIG (reference sequence). In DNA, the CDR3 is TGTGCCTGGAGCCGGGACTACTCCTACAATGAGCAGTTCTTC. Protein: CAWSRDYSYNEQFF.

The chain links TRBV7-8 to TRBJ1-1; 7 bases line up with TRBD1. J was trimmed by 1 base and V by 1 base; bases with no gene match: 3. Per the germline V gene, CDR1 is SGHVS and CDR2 is FQNEAQ. The CDR3 covers 15 residues. The CDR3 DNA reads as TGTGCCAGCAGCTTAGAGAACAGGGGGAACACTGAAGCTTTCTTT. Its translation is CASSLENRGNTEAFF.

This clone appeared once. The J gene is TRBJ2-7, the V gene TRBV5-1, with D tentatively TRBD1 (6 bases). The CDR3 length is 14 residues. Trimming took 4 bases from V and 4 from J, leaving 15 bases between them. Germline V gene data show CDR1 as SGHRS and CDR2 as YFSETQ. The CDR3, as DNA: TGCGCCAGCAGCCTCGGACAGACGATTTACGAGCAGTACTTC. Protein sequence: CASSLGQTIYEQYF.

The CDR3 sequence: CASSLAVAGSTDTQYF. The CDR3 DNA reads TGTGCCAGCAGCTTAGCAGTAGCGGGGAGCACAGATACGCAGTATTTT. The chain combines TRBV7-9 with TRBJ2-3; 8 nucleotides agree with TRBD2. Germline trimming cut 0 bases from V and 0 bases from J; bases unmatched to any gene: 2. The CDR3 contains 16 residues. Per germline, CDR1 SEHNR and CDR2 FQNEAQ (reference sequence).

V and J are TRBV27 and TRBJ1-2; possibly TRBD1 for D (5 bases). The V gene's germline CDR1 is MNHEY and CDR2 SMNVEV (reference sequence). V was pared by 1 base and J by 3 bases, with 9 bases between. The CDR3 extends over 14 amino acids. The CDR3 DNA reads as TGTGCCAGCAGTTTATATACAGGACACTATGGCTACACCTTC. This gives the protein CASSLYTGHYGYTF.

Written as DNA, the CDR3 is TGTGCCAGCAGCTTCGGGTTTTGGGAGCAGTACTTC. This translates into CASSFGFWEQYF. This chain connects TRBV7-9 to TRBJ2-7; no definite D call. Germline V lookup: CDR1 SEHNR, CDR2 FQNEAQ (reference sequence). This CDR3 contains 12 residues. V was trimmed by 3 bases and J by 7 bases, leaving 10 bases between them.

V is TRBV9 and J is TRBJ2-1, with 9 bases fitting TRBD2. The V segment lost 0 bases and the J segment 10 bases; nucleotides outside the gene matches: 5. Germline CDR1 SGDLS, CDR2 YYNGEE. The CDR3 sequence is 14 residues long. CDR3 DNA sequence: TGTGCCAGCAGCGTAGAACTAGCGGGCAGGGAGCAGTTCTTC. Translating it yields CASSVELAGREQFF.

The chain employs TRBV9 and TRBJ2-5, with D possibly TRBD2 on 5 matching bases. This CDR3 is built from 14 residues. The germline gives CDR1 SGDLS, CDR2 YYNGEE. V lost 0 bases and J lost 5, with 11 bases in between. This CDR3 is CASSVGSSAETQYF. The CDR3 coding sequence is TGTGCCAGCAGCGTAGGGAGTAGCGCTGAGACCCAGTACTTC.

This rearrangement joins TRBV15 to TRBJ2-7; the D gene is possibly TRBD1 (7 bases). Trimming took off 6 bases at V and 5 bases at J, with 20 bases between the two ends. The CDR3 is 15 residues long. Germline lookup yields CDR1 LNHNV and CDR2 YYDKDF (reference sequence). CDR3 DNA: TGTGCCACCAGAGACCTCCAGGGGGGTTCCGACGAGCAGTACTTC. The encoded protein is CATRDLQGGSDEQYF.

The chain is built from TRBV6-5 and TRBJ2-1, with TRBD2 identical over 8 bases. This CDR3 comprises 15 residues. Germline V gene data show CDR1 as MNHEY and CDR2 as SVGAGI. V shed 6 bases, J shed 2 bases, and the junction held 6 bases outside the gene matches. DNA of the CDR3: TGTGCCAGCAGACCGGGACTAGGTACCTACAATGAGCAGTTCTTC. Residues: CASRPGLGTYNEQFF.

The rearrangement uses TRBV2 and TRBJ2-3; TRBD1 matches 7 bases. V lost 6 bases, J lost 6 bases, and 6 bases stayed unmatched. The CDR3 totals 13 residues. CDR1 is SNHLY and CDR2 is FYNNEI in the germline V gene. The CDR3 sequence is CASSGQVGDTQYF. The DNA of the CDR3 is TGTGCCAGCAGCGGACAGGTTGGCGATACGCAGTATTTT.

This chain joins TRBV7-6 and TRBJ1-1, with 8 bases that match TRBD1. From germline, CDR1 is SGHVS and CDR2 FNYEAQ. This CDR3 contains 14 residues. V trimming: 5 bases; J trimming: 5 bases; junction bases outside the gene matches: 7. CDR3 DNA sequence: TGTGCCAGCAGCGGCGCACAGGGGGTGACTGAAGCTTTCTTT. Its protein is CASSGAQGVTEAFF.

J is TRBJ2-5 and V is TRBV6-5, with 9 bases lining up with TRBD2. Germline V gene sequence: CDR1 MNHEY, CDR2 SVGAGI. With 6 bases clipped from V and 1 base from J, the junction kept 0 bases outside the gene matches. This CDR3 has 13 residues. In DNA, the CDR3 is TGTGCCAGCAGGCGGGGGGGCCAAGAGACCCAGTACTTC. Its translation: CASRRGGQETQYF.

The CDR3, as DNA: TGTGCCAGCTCACCACAATCGCGGGGGTCCTACAATGAGCAGTTCTTC. This codes for CASSPQSRGSYNEQFF. The chain carries TRBV18 and TRBJ2-1, with 7 bases identical to TRBD2. CDR3 length equals 16 residues. CDR1 and CDR2 from the germline V gene are KGHSH and LQKENI. Trimming at V came to 1 base and at J to 1 base, leaving 4 bases not matched to a gene. The full variable domain, completed using reference TRBV18 and TRBJ2-1, is NAGVMQNPRHLVRRRGQEARLRCSPMKGHSHVYWYRQLPEEGLKFMVYLQKENIIDESGMPKERFSAEFPKEGPSILRIQQVVRGDSAAYFCASSPQSRGSYNEQFFGPGTRLTVL.